This record concerns one T cell receptor beta chain sequence. Its specificity is unknown. Its ends do not fully match the called genes, so a read error is possible. This sample is part of a study of T cell repertoires in cytomegalovirus infection. At the level of the study: The authors used CMV epitopes that were HLA-C-restricted (recently identified) and HLA-B-restricted (well studied). Indicated by public TCR beta signatures were CMV infection and matching HLA type. Regarding the study as a whole: In two of eight donors, the top clonotype was HLA-C-restricted CMV-specific. Identification of carriers of CMV plus the relevant HLA was performed using cumulative public TCR beta family frequency.

Germline CDR1 is SGHVS and CDR2 is FNYEAQ. This CDR3 has 16 residues. TCRdb re-analysed the reads in MiXCR, keeping a single row per CDR3 protein. The sample carries 800,000 to 950,000 distinct CDR3 sequences, about 33% recorded once. The specimen comprised cultured CD8+ T cells from PBMCs, sampled from culture after CMV antigen stimulation. The chain employs TRBV7-6 and TRBJ2-2; 12 nucleotides agree with TRBD2. The sequence derives from a human donor in good health (CMV status not recorded). Some clones in this sample may be carry-over from other donors' samples. CDR3 in amino acids: CASSYRRLAGVGELFF. The CDR3 DNA follows: TGTGCTAGCAGCTACCGAAGACTAGCGGGGGTCGGGGAGCTGTTTTTT.